One sample yielded the 16 T cell receptor beta chains listed below, sequenced in a study of cytotoxic CD8 clonotypes in ibrutinib-treated CLL. Clones were read by immunoSEQ multiplex PCR, and TCRdb kept only the in-frame ones, dropping some. The table records around 70,000 clones, 90% of them present only once. Source: PBMCs, taken after 12 months of ibrutinib treatment. Source of these receptors: a human donor with chronic lymphocytic leukemia.

CDR3 region: CASRKDGNEKLFF. The CDR3 DNA reads as TGTGCCAGCAGAAAGGACGGTAATGAAAAACTGTTTTTT. This chain connects TRBV11-1 to TRBJ1-4; D is ambiguous. Germline assignment: CDR1 SGHAT and CDR2 FQDESV (reference sequence). V gave up 6 bases and J gave up 4 bases, with 9 bases separating them. The CDR3 length is 13 residues.

V usage is TRBV5-1 and J usage is TRBJ2-3; 8 bases are a match to TRBD1. The CDR3 has 15 amino acids. V trimming: 2 bases; J trimming: 1 base; junction bases outside the gene matches: 3. Germline V CDR1 and CDR2: SGHRS, YFSETQ. The CDR3 DNA reads TGCGCCAGCAGCTTACAGGGGGATGGCACAGATACGCAGTATTTT. Its protein is CASSLQGDGTDTQYF.

V is TRBV2 and J is TRBJ2-6; 7 bases map to TRBD1. Trimming removed 9 bases from V and 9 bases from J; junction bases left unmatched: 14. The CDR3 loop spans 15 amino acids. Germline values: CDR1 SNHLY, CDR2 FYNNEI. CDR3 loop: CASMPNRDSINVLTF. In DNA form, the CDR3 reads TGTGCCAGTATGCCCAATAGGGACAGTATCAACGTCCTGACTTTC.

The chain is built from TRBV4-3 and TRBJ2-1; D not resolved. Germline lookup yields CDR1 LGHNA and CDR2 YSLEER. The CDR3 loop spans 14 amino acids. Trimming cost V 4 bases and J 4 bases, with 11 bases left between them. The CDR3 region has the DNA TGCGCCAGCAGCCCAAGGGCTAGTTACAATGAGCAGTTCTTC. This sequence encodes CASSPRASYNEQFF.

The gene calls are TRBV28 and TRBJ2-6; D gene unclear. The length of the CDR3 is 15 residues. CDR1 and CDR2 (germline): MDHEN, SYDVKM. Between the trimmed V and J ends, which lost 4 bases and 0 bases, there was a span of 7 bases. The CDR3, as DNA: TGTGCCAGCAGTTCCCCGGACTCTGGGGCCAACGTCCTGACTTTC. It encodes CASSSPDSGANVLTF.

V and J are TRBV11-2 and TRBJ1-3; D not certain. V dropped 5 bases and J dropped 9 bases, with 11 bases sitting between them. CDR3 length: 12 residues. CDR1 SGHAT and CDR2 FQNNGV come from the germline V gene. The CDR3 loop is CASSPTPATIYF. CDR3 DNA: TGTGCCAGCAGCCCTACCCCCGCCACCATATATTTT.

The gene calls are TRBV7-6 and TRBJ2-2; 12 bases match TRBD2. Germline loops: CDR1 SGHVS, CDR2 FNYEAQ. The CDR3 has 18 residues. Trimming removed 2 bases from V and 0 bases from J; junction bases left unmatched: 4. CDR3 DNA: TGTGCCAGCAGCTTATATCTAGCGGGAGGGACGAACACCGGGGAGCTGTTTTTT. It yields the protein CASSLYLAGGTNTGELFF.

This chain uses TRBV9 with TRBJ2-1, with 10 bases identical to TRBD1. The CDR3 is made up of 14 amino acids. Germline V gene data show CDR1 as SGDLS and CDR2 as YYNGEE. V trimming: 3 bases; J trimming: 6 bases; junction bases outside the gene matches: 3. CDR3 sequence (DNA): TGTGCCAGCAGCGCGGGACAGGGGTTCAATGAGCAGTTCTTC. Residues: CASSAGQGFNEQFF.

The J gene is TRBJ2-1, the V gene TRBV4-2; 10 bases align to TRBD2. The CDR3 contains 17 residues. Unmatched junction bases numbered 11, after V lost 0 bases and J lost 9 bases. Germline lookup yields CDR1 LGHNA and CDR2 YNFKEQ. This CDR3 reads CASSQDQASGRVGEQFF. CDR3 nucleotide sequence: TGTGCCAGCAGCCAAGATCAGGCCAGCGGGAGGGTGGGTGAGCAGTTCTTC.

The table lists this clone with a count of one. The chain recombines TRBV2 with TRBJ2-1; possibly TRBD2 for D (5 bases). Germline-derived CDR1 and CDR2 are SNHLY and FYNNEI. The CDR3 has 15 amino acids. V lost 3 bases, J lost 5 bases, and 14 bases lay in between. The chain's CDR3 is CASSEIVPGNNEQFF. For the CDR3, the DNA is TGTGCCAGCAGTGAGATCGTCCCCGGGAACAATGAGCAGTTCTTC.

This clone was observed a few times. The rearrangement links TRBV19 to TRBJ1-2; D is ambiguous. The CDR3 length is 13 residues. Germline V gene data show CDR1 as LNHDA and CDR2 as SQIVND (reference sequence). V was clipped by 0 bases and J by 11 bases, with 13 bases between them. CDR3 amino acids: CASSIDPDGIYTF. DNA for the CDR3: TGTGCCAGTAGTATAGATCCGGACGGTATTTACACCTTC.

This clone has only one observation. This chain joins TRBV7-9 and TRBJ1-2, with D maybe TRBD1 (5 bases). This CDR3 is 15 amino acids long. Trimming shortened V by 1 base and J by 5 bases, and 14 bases separated the two germline ends. Germline values: CDR1 SEHNR, CDR2 FQNEAQ (reference sequence). CDR3 bases: TGTGCCAGCAGCTTAGGACCTGGGACGAGTTATGGCTACACCTTC. Protein: CASSLGPGTSYGYTF. Together with reference TRBV7-9 and TRBJ1-2, the CDR3 gives the full variable domain: DTGVSQNPRHKITKRGQNVTFRCDPISEHNRLYWYRQTLGQGPEFLTYFQNEAQLEKSRLLSDRFSAERPKGSFSTLEIQRTEQGDSAMYLCASSLGPGTSYGYTFGSGTRLTVV.

The chain recombines TRBV5-8 with TRBJ1-1, with D possibly matching TRBD1 (5 bases). V was cut by 3 bases and J by 3 bases, with 12 bases left in between. The CDR3 consists of 14 residues. Germline V gene data show CDR1 as SGHTS and CDR2 as YDEGEE. CDR3 nucleotides: TGTGCCAGCAGCTCCGTTTGGGACGACACTGAAGCTTTCTTT. Its translation: CASSSVWDDTEAFF. Supplemented by reference TRBV5-8 and TRBJ1-1, the full variable domain reads EAGVTQSPTHLIKTRGQQATLRCSPISGHTSVYWYQQALGLGLQFLLWYDEGEERNRGNFPPRFSGRQFPNYSSELNVNALELEDSALYLCASSSVWDDTEAFFGQGTRLTVV.

The rearrangement uses TRBV5-1 and TRBJ1-3; weak D call: TRBD1 (5 bases). Deletions cut 2 bases from V and 0 bases from J, with 9 bases between. Germline V gene lookup returns CDR1 SGHRS and CDR2 YFSETQ. This CDR3 has 15 residues. CDR3 nucleotide sequence: TGCGCCAGCAGCTTAACGGGGCTCTCTGGAAACACCATATATTTT. This translates into CASSLTGLSGNTIYF.

The J gene is TRBJ2-1, the V gene TRBV5-1, with 10 nucleotides matching TRBD2. The CDR3 is 14 residues long. J gave up 7 bases and V 4 bases, and 5 bases lay outside the gene matches. The germline gives CDR1 SGHRS, CDR2 YFSETQ. This CDR3 is CASSEPTSGNEQFF. The CDR3 DNA sequence: TGCGCCAGCAGCGAACCGACTAGCGGGAATGAGCAGTTCTTC.

V gene TRBV5-8 combines with J gene TRBJ1-5; 7 bases are shared with TRBD1. Germline V lookup: CDR1 SGHTS, CDR2 YDEGEE. The ends lost 3 bases at V and 7 bases at J; junction bases unmatched: 7. There are 14 residues in the CDR3. In DNA form, the CDR3 reads TGTGCCAGCAGCTGGGACAGCACCGGGCAGCCCCAGCATTTT. It encodes CASSWDSTGQPQHF.